This TCR beta chain was sequenced during a study of identical twins. A single record per CDR3 protein comes from TCRdb applying MiXCR to the 5' RACE reads. The table includes around 200,000 distinct CDR3 sequences, roughly a tenth detected once. The V and J ends lost 2 bases and 0 bases respectively, with 10 bases between them. Germline CDR1 and CDR2: SGHVS and FQNEAQ. The CDR3 loop spans 16 amino acids. General study results and limits: Excess sharing between twins was weaker in beta out-of-frame sequences.

Remarks on this clonotype: Its target is not known.

This receptor was identified in a woman aged 18-29 years in good health. The V call is TRBV7-8, the J call TRBJ1-4; the D is unclear. Sequencing input: memory (CD45RO+) T cells sorted from blood. The CDR3 DNA sequence: TGTGCCAGCAGCTTACTGGGTGGAGCAACTAATGAAAAACTGTTTTTT. It specifies CASSLLGGATNEKLFF. Combining the CDR3 with reference TRBV7-8 and TRBJ1-4 gives the whole variable domain GAGVSQSPRYKVAKRGQDVALRCDPISGHVSLFWYQQALGQGPEFLTYFQNEAQLDKSGLPSDRFFAERPEGSVSTLKIQRTQQEDSAVYLCASSLLGGATNEKLFFGSGTQLSVL.